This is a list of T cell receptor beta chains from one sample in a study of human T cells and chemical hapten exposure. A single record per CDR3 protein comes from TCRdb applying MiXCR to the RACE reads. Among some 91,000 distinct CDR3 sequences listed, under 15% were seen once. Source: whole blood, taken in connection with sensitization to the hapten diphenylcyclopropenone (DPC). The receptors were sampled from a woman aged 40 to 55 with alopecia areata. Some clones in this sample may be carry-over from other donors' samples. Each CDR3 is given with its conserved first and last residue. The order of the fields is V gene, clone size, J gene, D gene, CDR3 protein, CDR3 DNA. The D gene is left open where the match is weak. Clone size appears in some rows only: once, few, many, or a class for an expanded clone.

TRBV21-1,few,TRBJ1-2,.,CASSKDILTYGYTF,TGTGCCAGCAGCAAAGATATCCTCACCTATGGCTACACCTTC
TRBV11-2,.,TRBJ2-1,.,CASSLGLSAYNEQFF,TGTGCCAGCAGCTTAGGTCTTAGCGCGTACAATGAGCAGTTCTTC
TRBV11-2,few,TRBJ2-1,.,CASSLRADASYNEQFF,TGTGCCAGCAGCTTAAGAGCGGACGCCTCCTACAATGAGCAGTTCTTC
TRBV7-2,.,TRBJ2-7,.,CASSASPGASYEQYF,TGTGCCAGCAGCGCCAGTCCAGGGGCTAGTTACGAGCAGTACTTC
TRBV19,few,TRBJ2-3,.,CASSIWQGGTDTQYF,TGTGCCAGTAGTATCTGGCAGGGTGGCACAGATACGCAGTATTTT
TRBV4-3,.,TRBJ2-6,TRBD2,CASSQPPAGASILGANVLTF,TGCGCCAGCAGCCAACCCCCGGCGGGAGCATCTATTCTTGGGGCCAACGTCCTGACTTTC
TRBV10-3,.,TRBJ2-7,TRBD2,CAISDPSGSSDEQYF,TGTGCCATCAGTGATCCTAGCGGGAGTAGCGACGAGCAGTACTTC
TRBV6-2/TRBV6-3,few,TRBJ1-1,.,CASSLGPLNTEAFF,TGTGCCAGCAGTTTGGGACCGCTGAACACTGAAGCTTTCTTT
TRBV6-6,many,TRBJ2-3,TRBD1,CASSSPGQGSNTQYF,TGTGCCAGCAGTTCCCCGGGACAGGGGAGTAATACGCAGTATTTT
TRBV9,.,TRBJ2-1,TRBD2,CASSIGLAEYNEQFF,TGTGCCAGCAGCATCGGACTAGCGGAGTACAATGAGCAGTTCTTC
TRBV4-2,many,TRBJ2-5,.,CASSQDVGRQETQYF,TGTGCCAGCAGCCAAGATGTGGGCAGGCAAGAGACCCAGTACTTC
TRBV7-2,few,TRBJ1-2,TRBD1,CASSLEGQGNYGYTF,TGTGCCAGCAGCTTAGAGGGACAGGGGAACTATGGCTACACCTTC
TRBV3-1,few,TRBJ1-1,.,CASSQGTVNTEAFF,TGTGCCAGCAGCCAAGGGACGGTGAACACTGAAGCTTTCTTT
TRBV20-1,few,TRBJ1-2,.,CSAALTGTGYTF,TGCAGTGCTGCCCTCACAGGGACCGGCTACACCTTC
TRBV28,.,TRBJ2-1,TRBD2,CASRWTSGVSYNEQFF,TGTGCCAGCAGATGGACTAGCGGGGTTTCCTACAATGAGCAGTTCTTC